A single sample is the source of the 21 T cell receptor beta chains below, sequenced in a study of cytotoxic CD8 clonotypes in ibrutinib-treated CLL. Only in-frame clones appear in the TCRdb table, and some are missing; sequencing was by immunoSEQ multiplex PCR. The sample consists of 190,000 or so clones, about 72% of them appearing once. The sequencing used PBMCs, collected after 24 months of ibrutinib treatment. Every receptor here comes from a human donor with chronic lymphocytic leukemia.

The V gene is TRBV7-9, the J gene TRBJ1-2; no firm D call. Trimming took off 0 bases at V and 6 bases at J, with 8 bases between the two ends. The CDR3 extends over 13 amino acids. CDR1 is SEHNR, CDR2 FQNEAQ, per germline (reference sequence). As DNA, the CDR3 is TGTGCCAGCAGCTTAGCGCTGCGGGATGGCTACACCTTC. Translated: CASSLALRDGYTF.

The chain carries TRBV5-1 and TRBJ2-1; 14 bases are shared with TRBD2. Germline assignment: CDR1 SGHRS and CDR2 YFSETQ. V trimming: 5 bases; J trimming: 7 bases; junction bases outside the gene matches: 11. This CDR3 has 17 amino acids. The CDR3 DNA reads TGCGCCAGCAGACAACGACTAGCGGGAGGGAAAGATAATGAGCAGTTCTTC. Translation: CASRQRLAGGKDNEQFF.

CDR3: CASSYRWRATSDQETQYF. DNA for the CDR3: TGTGCCAGCAGTTACCGGTGGAGGGCCACTAGCGACCAAGAGACCCAGTACTTC. The chain has TRBV28 and TRBJ2-5; 7 bases agree with TRBD2. Germline V gene lookup returns CDR1 MDHEN and CDR2 SYDVKM. The CDR3 contains 18 residues. V was pared by 4 bases and J by 0 bases, with 14 bases of the junction left unmatched. Full variable domain (outside the CDR3, taken from reference TRBV28 and TRBJ2-5): DVKVTQSSRYLVKRTGEKVFLECVQDMDHENMFWYRQDPGLGLRLIYFSYDVKMKEKGDIPEGYSVSREKKERFSLILESASTNQTSMYLCASSYRWRATSDQETQYFGPGTRLLVL.

The chain has TRBV2 and TRBJ2-1; 16 bases fit TRBD2. The CDR3 runs 15 residues. Germline lookup yields CDR1 SNHLY and CDR2 FYNNEI. The V and J ends lost 7 bases and 12 bases, in that order; junction bases with no gene match: 9. The CDR3 region has the DNA TGTGCCAGCAAGGGGACTAGCGGGAGGGCTAGTGGGCAGTTCTTC. It yields the protein CASKGTSGRASGQFF.

The gene calls are TRBV28 and TRBJ1-1; D unresolved. CDR1 is MDHEN and CDR2 is SYDVKM in the germline V gene. Trimming took 5 bases from V and 4 from J, leaving 11 bases between them. The CDR3 is 13 residues long. CDR3 in DNA: TGTGCCAGCAGTCCCACGTATAGCACTGAAGCTTTCTTT. Translated, it gives CASSPTYSTEAFF.

This clone was seen only a few times. J is TRBJ2-6 and V is TRBV5-1; maybe TRBD1 (6 bases). From germline, CDR1 is SGHRS and CDR2 YFSETQ. Between the trimmed V and J ends, which lost 4 bases and 0 bases, there was a span of 17 bases. The CDR3 runs 18 residues. CDR3 protein: CASSGPDRHHSGANVLTF. The CDR3 DNA sequence: TGCGCCAGCAGCGGGCCGGACAGACACCACTCTGGGGCCAACGTCCTGACTTTC.

This sequence joins TRBV6-5 and TRBJ2-7; the D call may be TRBD1 or TRBD2 (7 bases each). V was pared by 10 bases and J by 2 bases, with 21 bases between. The CDR3 extends over 15 amino acids. The V gene's germline CDR1 is MNHEY and CDR2 SVGAGI. CDR3 bases: TGTGCCACCTCACTAGACAGGGACTATACCTACGAGCAGTACTTC. Its translation is CATSLDRDYTYEQYF.

The V and J genes are TRBV5-1 and TRBJ2-5; 8 bases fit TRBD1. J was trimmed by 10 bases and V by 4 bases; bases with no gene match: 9. CDR1 is SGHRS and CDR2 is YFSETQ in the germline V gene. The CDR3 is 13 amino acids. CDR3 in amino acids: CASSPNTGGDQYF. Here the CDR3 DNA reads TGCGCCAGCAGCCCGAATACAGGGGGTGACCAGTACTTC.

The table lists this clone with a few counts. This chain links TRBV7-2 with TRBJ2-3; no firm D call. The CDR3 totals 11 residues. The V end lost 4 bases, the J end lost 6 bases, and 5 bases lay between the germline ends. Germline V lookup: CDR1 SGHTA, CDR2 FQGNSA. The CDR3 DNA reads as TGTGCCAGCAGCTCGTATGATACGCAGTATTTT. It codes for CASSSYDTQYF.

This clone was observed once. V is TRBV5-1 and J is TRBJ1-1; TRBD1 is a possible D gene (6 bases). There are 14 residues in the CDR3. The V end lost 5 bases, the J end lost 6 bases, and 17 bases lay between the germline ends. In germline, CDR1 is SGHRS, CDR2 YFSETQ. The CDR3 is CASSKGGDYPEAFF. CDR3 bases: TGCGCCAGCAGTAAGGGGGGCGATTATCCTGAAGCTTTCTTT.

V usage is TRBV4-3 and J usage is TRBJ2-2; unclear D gene. The ends were cut back, 1 base at V and 4 bases at J, with 16 bases in the middle. The CDR3 length is 17 residues. In germline, CDR1 is LGHNA, CDR2 YSLEER. The CDR3 bases are TGCGCCAGCAGCCAAGTCGAAGTGGCAGGCCCCACCGGGGAGCTGTTTTTT. This gives the protein CASSQVEVAGPTGELFF.

This clone was found a few times. The chain uses TRBV18 and TRBJ2-5; D ambiguous. This CDR3 spans 12 amino acids. In germline, CDR1 is KGHSH, CDR2 LQKENI. The V end lost 3 bases, the J end lost 4 bases, and 6 bases lay between the germline ends. The CDR3 DNA reads TGTGCCAGCTCACCCATTGCAGAGACCCAGTACTTC. This translates into CASSPIAETQYF.

This chain joins TRBV25-1 and TRBJ2-1; the match to TRBD2 covers 9 bases. V lost 1 base and J lost 0; bases outside the gene matches: 4. The CDR3 contains 17 residues. Germline CDR1 MGHDK, CDR2 SYGVNS. CDR3 in amino acids: CASSELAGGRSYNEQFF. The DNA of the CDR3 is TGTGCCAGCAGTGAATTGGCGGGAGGGCGCTCCTACAATGAGCAGTTCTTC.

The V call is TRBV28, the J call TRBJ1-5; a possible D gene is TRBD1 (6 bases). The CDR3 contains 12 residues. The germline V gene encodes CDR1 MDHEN and CDR2 SYDVKM. V was clipped by 8 bases and J by 7 bases, with 12 bases between them. DNA of the CDR3: TGTGCCAGCCCAACAGGGAGCCAGCCCCAGCATTTT. Translation: CASPTGSQPQHF. Full variable domain (outside the CDR3, taken from reference TRBV28 and TRBJ1-5): DVKVTQSSRYLVKRTGEKVFLECVQDMDHENMFWYRQDPGLGLRLIYFSYDVKMKEKGDIPEGYSVSREKKERFSLILESASTNQTSMYLCASPTGSQPQHFGDGTRLSIL.

The chain links TRBV7-9 to TRBJ2-5; D unclear. Germline lookup yields CDR1 SEHNR and CDR2 FQNEAQ (reference sequence). This CDR3 spans 13 amino acids. V was cut by 0 bases and J by 5 bases, with 7 bases left in between. In DNA form, the CDR3 reads TGTGCCAGCAGCTTAGCAGGAACCGAGACCCAGTACTTC. Its protein is CASSLAGTETQYF.

The chain has TRBV7-6 and TRBJ2-7; D is possibly TRBD2 (6 bases). Trimming shortened V by 3 bases and J by 0 bases, and 21 bases separated the two germline ends. The CDR3 length is 18 residues. The V gene's germline CDR1 is SGHVS and CDR2 FNYEAQ. The CDR3, as DNA: TGTGCCAGCAGCTTTTACCCTCGTGGAGGGCGATCCTCCTACGAGCAGTACTTC. Translating gives CASSFYPRGGRSSYEQYF. Filled out from reference TRBV7-6 and TRBJ2-7, the complete variable domain reads GAGVSQSPRYKVTKRGQDVALRCDPISGHVSLYWYRQALGQGPEFLTYFNYEAQQDKSGLPNDRFSAERPEGSISTLTIQRTEQRDSAMYRCASSFYPRGGRSSYEQYFGPGTRLTVT.

This clone was seen a single time. The chain uses TRBV5-4 and TRBJ2-4, with D perhaps matching TRBD2 (5 bases). Germline V CDR1 and CDR2: SGHNT, YYREEE (reference sequence). The CDR3 runs to 17 residues. V was cut by 1 base and J by 1 base, with 15 bases left in between. CDR3 region: CASSLPTSSFAKNIQYF. CDR3 bases: TGTGCCAGCAGCTTGCCAACTAGTTCCTTTGCCAAAAACATTCAGTACTTC.

The CDR3 region has the DNA TGTGCCAGCAGCGTAGACAGTCTAGCGAACACTGAAGCTTTCTTT. This codes for CASSVDSLANTEAFF. J is TRBJ1-1 and V is TRBV9; no definite D call. This CDR3 comprises 15 residues. Germline V gene lookup returns CDR1 SGDLS and CDR2 YYNGEE. V shed 0 bases and J shed 1 base, with 10 bases lying between them. Together with reference TRBV9 and TRBJ1-1, the CDR3 gives the full variable domain: DSGVTQTPKHLITATGQRVTLRCSPRSGDLSVYWYQQSLDQGLQFLIQYYNGEERAKGNILERFSAQQFPDLHSELNLSSLELGDSALYFCASSVDSLANTEAFFGQGTRLTVV.

In this sample, this clone turned up once. The rearrangement uses TRBV19 and TRBJ2-2; either TRBD1 or TRBD2 may fit D (5 bases each). The CDR3 is made up of 13 amino acids. Germline CDR1 and CDR2: LNHDA and SQIVND (reference sequence). V lost 11 bases and J 7 bases, leaving 17 bases between the germline ends. CDR3: CAAGTLISGELFF. CDR3 coding DNA: TGTGCCGCCGGGACCCTTATTAGCGGGGAGCTGTTTTTT.

The V call is TRBV4-3, the J call TRBJ2-5; D is perhaps TRBD2 (6 bases). Germline V CDR1 and CDR2: LGHNA, YSLEER. CDR3 size: 14 residues. Trimming took 6 bases from V and 3 from J, leaving 14 bases between them. The CDR3, as DNA: TGCGCCAGCAGTCACGGGGTAGCGGAAGAGACCCAGTACTTC. Residues: CASSHGVAEETQYF.

V usage is TRBV6-5 and J usage is TRBJ1-4; D remains ambiguous. The germline V gene encodes CDR1 MNHEY and CDR2 SVGAGI. This CDR3 contains 15 residues. With 2 bases removed from V and 1 base from J, the gap between germline ends came to 8 bases. The DNA of the CDR3 is TGTGCCAGCAGTTACCGGGTTGGAACTAATGAAAAACTGTTTTTT. Translated, it gives CASSYRVGTNEKLFF.